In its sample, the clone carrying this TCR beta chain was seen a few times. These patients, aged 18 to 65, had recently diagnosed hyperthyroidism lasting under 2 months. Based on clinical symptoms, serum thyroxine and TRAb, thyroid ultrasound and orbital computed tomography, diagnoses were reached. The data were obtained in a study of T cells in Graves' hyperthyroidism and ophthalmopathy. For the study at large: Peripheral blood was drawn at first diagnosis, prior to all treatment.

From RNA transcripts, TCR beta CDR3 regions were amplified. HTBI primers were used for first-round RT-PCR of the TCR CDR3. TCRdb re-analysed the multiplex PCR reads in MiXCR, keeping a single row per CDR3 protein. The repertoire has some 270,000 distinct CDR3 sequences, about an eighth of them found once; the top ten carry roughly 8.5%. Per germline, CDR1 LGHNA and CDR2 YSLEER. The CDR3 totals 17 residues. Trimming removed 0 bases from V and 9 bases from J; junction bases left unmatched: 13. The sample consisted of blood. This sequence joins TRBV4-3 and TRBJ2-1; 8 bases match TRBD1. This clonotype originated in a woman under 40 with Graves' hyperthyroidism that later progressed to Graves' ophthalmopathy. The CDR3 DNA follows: TGCGCCAGCAGCCAAGAGTCTGCAGGGGGCTTGTACGGTGAGCAGTTCTTC. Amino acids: CASSQESAGGLYGEQFF.